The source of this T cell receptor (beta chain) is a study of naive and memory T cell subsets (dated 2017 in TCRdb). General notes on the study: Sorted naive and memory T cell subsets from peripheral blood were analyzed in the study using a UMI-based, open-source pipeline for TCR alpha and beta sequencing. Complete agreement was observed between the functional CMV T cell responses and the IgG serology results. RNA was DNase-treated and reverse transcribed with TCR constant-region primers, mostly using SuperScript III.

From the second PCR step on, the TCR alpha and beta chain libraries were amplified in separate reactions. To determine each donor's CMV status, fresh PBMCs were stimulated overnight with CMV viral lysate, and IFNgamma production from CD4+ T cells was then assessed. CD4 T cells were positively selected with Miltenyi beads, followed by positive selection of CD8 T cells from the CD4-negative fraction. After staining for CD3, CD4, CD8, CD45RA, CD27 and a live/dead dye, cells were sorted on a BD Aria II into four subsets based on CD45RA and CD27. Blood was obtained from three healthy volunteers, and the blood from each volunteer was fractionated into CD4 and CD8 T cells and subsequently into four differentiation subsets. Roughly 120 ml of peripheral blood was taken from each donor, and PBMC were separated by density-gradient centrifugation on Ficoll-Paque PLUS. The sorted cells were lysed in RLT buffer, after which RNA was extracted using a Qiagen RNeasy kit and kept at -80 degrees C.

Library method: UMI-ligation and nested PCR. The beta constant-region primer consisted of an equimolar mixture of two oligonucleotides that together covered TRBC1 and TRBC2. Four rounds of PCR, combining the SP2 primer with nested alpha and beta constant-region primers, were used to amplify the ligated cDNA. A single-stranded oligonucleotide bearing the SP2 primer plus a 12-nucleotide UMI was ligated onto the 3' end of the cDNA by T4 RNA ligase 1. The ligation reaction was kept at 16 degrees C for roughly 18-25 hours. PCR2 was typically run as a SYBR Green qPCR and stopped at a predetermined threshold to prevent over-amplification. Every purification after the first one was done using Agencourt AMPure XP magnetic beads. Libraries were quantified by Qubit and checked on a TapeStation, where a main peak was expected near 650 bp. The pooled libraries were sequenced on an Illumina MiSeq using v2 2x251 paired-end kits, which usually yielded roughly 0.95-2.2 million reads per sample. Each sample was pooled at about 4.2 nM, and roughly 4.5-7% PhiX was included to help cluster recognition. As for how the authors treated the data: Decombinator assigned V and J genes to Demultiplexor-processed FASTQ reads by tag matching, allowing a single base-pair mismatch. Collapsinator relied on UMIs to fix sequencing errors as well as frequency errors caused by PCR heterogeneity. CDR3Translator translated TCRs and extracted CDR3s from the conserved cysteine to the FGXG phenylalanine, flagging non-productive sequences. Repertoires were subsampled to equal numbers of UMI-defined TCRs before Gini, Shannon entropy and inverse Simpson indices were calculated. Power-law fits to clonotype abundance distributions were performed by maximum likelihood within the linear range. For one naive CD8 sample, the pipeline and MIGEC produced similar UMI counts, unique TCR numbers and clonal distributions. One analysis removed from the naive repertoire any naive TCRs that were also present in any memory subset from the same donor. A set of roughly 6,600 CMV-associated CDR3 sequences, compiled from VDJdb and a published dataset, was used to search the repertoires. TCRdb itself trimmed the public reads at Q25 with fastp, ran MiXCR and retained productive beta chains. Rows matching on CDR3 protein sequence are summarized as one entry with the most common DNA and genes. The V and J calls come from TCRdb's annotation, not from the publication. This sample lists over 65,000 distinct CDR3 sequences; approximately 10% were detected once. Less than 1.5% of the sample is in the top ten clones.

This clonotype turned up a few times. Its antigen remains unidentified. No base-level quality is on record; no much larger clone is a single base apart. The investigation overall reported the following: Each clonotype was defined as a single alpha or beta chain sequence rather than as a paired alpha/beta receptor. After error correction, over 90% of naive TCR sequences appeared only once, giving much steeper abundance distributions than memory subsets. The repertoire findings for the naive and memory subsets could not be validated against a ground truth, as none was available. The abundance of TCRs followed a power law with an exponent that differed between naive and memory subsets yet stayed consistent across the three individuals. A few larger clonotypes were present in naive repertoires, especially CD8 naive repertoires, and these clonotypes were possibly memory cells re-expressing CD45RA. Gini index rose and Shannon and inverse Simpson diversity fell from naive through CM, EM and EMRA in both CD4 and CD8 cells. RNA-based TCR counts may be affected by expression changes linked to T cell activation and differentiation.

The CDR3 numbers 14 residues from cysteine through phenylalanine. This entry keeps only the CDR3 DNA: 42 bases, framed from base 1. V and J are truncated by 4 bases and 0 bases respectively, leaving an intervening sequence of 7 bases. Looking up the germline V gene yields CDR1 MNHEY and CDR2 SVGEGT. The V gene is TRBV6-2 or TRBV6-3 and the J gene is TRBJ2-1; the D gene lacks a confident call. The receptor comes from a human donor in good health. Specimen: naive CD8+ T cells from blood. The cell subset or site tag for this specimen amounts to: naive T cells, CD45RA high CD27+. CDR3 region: CASSLDPSYNEQFF. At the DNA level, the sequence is TGTGCCAGCAGTTTAGACCCCTCCTACAATGAGCAGTTCTTC.